This TCR beta chain originates from a study of T-cell memory formation after mild COVID-19 (dated by TCRdb to about 2021). For the study in its entirety: TCR sequence clusters from the two donors were found to be largely donor specific. Longitudinal TCRalpha and TCRbeta repertoire sequencing tracked T-cell clones expanding and contracting after mild COVID-19 in two donors. The cohort was made up of two young adult volunteers, one female and one male, who were previously healthy. General conclusions and limits of the study: Clones contracting from day 15 to 85 had balanced CD4/CD8 phenotypes, while a second wave expanding from day 15 to 37 was biased towards CD4+. SARS-CoV-2 specificity of the second-wave clones peaking on day 37 was not confirmed. Only a couple of mild cases were covered in the study, and larger cohorts including severe cases with pre-infection samples were considered necessary. Contracting CD4+ clones were found mainly in CM and EM memory subsets, while CD8+ clones were enriched in EMRA. The detection of some responding clones in pre-infection memory suggests that pre-existing cross-reactive memory T cells joined the SARS-CoV-2 response.

For sequencing, an Illumina NovaSeq 6000 was employed. TCRalpha and TCRbeta cDNA libraries were built by 5'RACE with constant-segment primers, adding sample barcodes and unique molecular identifiers. RNA was extracted from every sample with Trizol reagent. Libraries were amplified in two PCR steps, with a second sample barcode and Illumina TruSeq adapters added in the second step. The libraries were sequenced on an Illumina NovaSeq using 2 x 150 bp paired-end reads. As for how the authors treated the data: Demultiplexing of reads and collapsing into UMI-guided consensus sequences were performed with migec v1.2.7. With mixcr v2.1.11, UMI consensuses were aligned to TRA and TRB V and J templates and assembled into clonotypes. A clonotype was counted as expanded or contracted only if both edgeR and NoisET called the change significant, with noise models trained on biological replicates. For edgeR calls, the cutoffs were a false discovery rate-adjusted p below 0.01 and a log2 fold-change threshold of 1. As an exploratory analysis of dynamics, max-normalized trajectories of the 1000 most abundant clonotypes were examined with PCA combined with hierarchical clustering. Separately sequenced CD4+ and CD8+ repertoires were used to assign the CD4 or CD8 phenotype of responding clones. TCRdb redid the processing of the public reads, applying fastp at Q25 and MiXCR, and retained in-frame beta chains. Here each entry gathers all rows of one CDR3 protein and keeps the most common genes and DNA. In this record, the V and J calls reflect TCRdb's handling and not the investigators' own analysis. The sample contains about 470,000 distinct CDR3 sequences, approximately 18% of them found a single time. The ten largest clones add up to 10% to 15% of the sample.

Counted from cysteine to phenylalanine, this CDR3 has 13 amino acids. CDR3 DNA is the only sequence kept; it has 39 bases, read in frame from the first base. As encoded in the germline V gene, CDR1 is SNHLY while CDR2 is FYNNEI. Trimming costs V 8 bases and J 2 bases, and their ends lie 10 bases apart. In this sample, this clonotype turned up a few times. Its antigen is unknown. No base-level quality is on record; no much larger clone is a single base apart. Ficoll-Paque density gradient centrifugation was used to isolate PBMCs. This TCR came from an adult woman who had mild COVID-19 (a few samples of this study predate the infection). The sample titles of this study are shuffled in the database, so cell type and time point are left out; the donor was told from shared clones. The chain employs TRBV2 and TRBJ1-5, and TRBD1 may be the D gene, going by 5 matching bases. Input material: PBMCs or a T cell subset sorted from them (not recorded which). The CDR3 protein sequence reads: CASARDGNQPQHF. The nucleotide sequence reads TGTGCCAGCGCCCGGGACGGCAATCAGCCCCAGCATTTT.